Sequencing of this TCR beta chain was carried out in a study of neurological immune-mediated disorders. The time point is: technical triplicate 3. 2 million PBMCs stored at -80 C were the source of the unsorted libraries. TCRdb recomputed calls from the 5' RACE reads with MiXCR, one row per CDR3 protein. The table has about 44,000 distinct CDR3 sequences, about 22% seen once; the top ten hold about 4.7%. Findings and limits, study-wide: None of the CDR3 amino acid sequences in expanded clones turned up in more than one subject, which points to private repertoires in all groups.

At least ten counts were recorded for this clonotype. Its cognate antigen is unknown. CDR3 size: 14 residues. The ends were cut back, 5 bases at V and 3 bases at J, with 11 bases in the middle. Per germline, CDR1 SGHKS and CDR2 YYEKEE (reference sequence). The sequence was collected from a man aged 60 to 75 with HTLV-1-associated myelopathy (HAM/TSP). The sample consisted of PBMCs. This chain connects TRBV5-5 to TRBJ2-2; either TRBD1 or TRBD2 may supply D (5 bases each). This chain's CDR3 is CASRPGTYTGELFF. CDR3 nucleotides: TGTGCCAGCAGACCCGGGACGTACACCGGGGAGCTGTTTTTT.